The 7 T cell receptor beta chains presented below share a single source sample, sequenced in a study of shared clonotypes between healthy human individuals. Produced via immunoSEQ multiplex PCR; TCRdb's table is partial and in-frame only. The table includes around 1.4 million clones, about 98.5% detected once. What was sequenced was naive CD4+ T cells sorted from blood. This sample's subset: CD45RA+ positively selected. These receptors were taken from a young man in good health.

The chain carries TRBV18 and TRBJ2-5; 10 bases match TRBD2. This CDR3 has 16 residues. Germline CDR1 is KGHSH and CDR2 is LQKENI. Unmatched junction bases numbered 3, after V lost 1 base and J lost 1 base. The CDR3 coding sequence is TGTGCCAGCTCACCACTAGCGGGAGGAGCCCAAGAGACCCAGTACTTC. Its translation is CASSPLAGGAQETQYF.

This clone is a singleton in its sample. V and J are TRBV5-1 and TRBJ2-1; no reliable D call. CDR3 length equals 14 residues. The V end lost 4 bases, the J end lost 0 bases, and 8 bases lay between the germline ends. Germline CDR1 and CDR2: SGHRS and YFSETQ. CDR3 nucleotide sequence: TGCGCCAGCAGCCCTCACCGCTCCTACAATGAGCAGTTCTTC. It specifies CASSPHRSYNEQFF.

The CDR3 loop is CASTRQGSDGYTF. The CDR3 nucleotides read TGTGCCAGCACCAGACAGGGGTCGGATGGCTACACCTTC. J is TRBJ1-2 and V is TRBV2; 8 nucleotides agree with TRBD1. Trimming at V came to 7 bases and at J to 6 bases, leaving 7 bases not matched to a gene. The V gene's germline CDR1 is SNHLY and CDR2 FYNNEI. This CDR3 is built from 13 residues.

This clone was seen once. The chain has TRBV15 and TRBJ2-2; D may be TRBD2 (5 bases). This CDR3 region has 16 residues. Germline-derived CDR1 and CDR2 are LNHNV and YYDKDF (reference sequence). Trimming removed 0 bases from V and 3 bases from J, with 11 bases in between. In DNA form, the CDR3 reads TGTGCCACCAGCAGAGATCTAGCTGGGGACACCGGGGAGCTGTTTTTT. This codes for CATSRDLAGDTGELFF.

Only one count was recorded for this clone. The rearrangement joins TRBV18 to TRBJ1-5; D might be TRBD1 (6 bases). V dropped 3 bases and J dropped 5 bases, with 20 bases sitting between them. Germline CDR1 and CDR2: KGHSH and LQKENI. The CDR3 has 17 residues. This chain's CDR3 is CASSPNLRTGLYQPQHF. CDR3 coding DNA: TGTGCCAGCTCACCTAATCTCCGCACAGGGTTATATCAGCCCCAGCATTTT.

V usage is TRBV29-1 and J usage is TRBJ1-4, with a weak D call TRBD1 (5 bases). Trimming left V 3 bases short and J 1 base short, with 6 bases between. Looked up from germline, CDR1 is SQVTM and CDR2 is ANQGSEA. This CDR3 has 13 residues. CDR3 in DNA: TGCAGCGTTGACGGGGGAACTAATGAAAAACTGTTTTTT. This translates into CSVDGGTNEKLFF. Together with reference TRBV29-1 and TRBJ1-4, the CDR3 gives the full variable domain: SAVISQKPSRDICQRGTSLTIQCQVDSQVTMMFWYRQQPGQSLTLIATANQGSEATYESGFVIDKFPISRPNLTFSTLTVSNMSPEDSSIYLCSVDGGTNEKLFFGSGTQLSVL.

The chain combines TRBV2 with TRBJ2-3, with 7 bases matching TRBD1. Germline trimming cut 3 bases from V and 4 bases from J; bases unmatched to any gene: 4. CDR3 size: 14 residues. Germline CDR1 reads SNHLY; CDR2 reads FYNNEI. The CDR3 region has the DNA TGTGCCAGCAGTGATAGACAGGGAGCAGATACGCAGTATTTT. The encoded protein is CASSDRQGADTQYF.